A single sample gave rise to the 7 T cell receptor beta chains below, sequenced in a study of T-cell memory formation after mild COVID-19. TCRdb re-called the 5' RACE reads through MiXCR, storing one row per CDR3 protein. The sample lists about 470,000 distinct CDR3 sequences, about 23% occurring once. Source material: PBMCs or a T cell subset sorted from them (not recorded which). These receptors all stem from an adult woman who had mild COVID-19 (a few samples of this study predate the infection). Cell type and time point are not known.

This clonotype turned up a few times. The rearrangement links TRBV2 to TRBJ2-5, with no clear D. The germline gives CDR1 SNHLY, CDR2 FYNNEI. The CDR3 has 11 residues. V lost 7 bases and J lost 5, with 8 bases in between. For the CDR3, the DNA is TGTGCCAGCATTGCCCGGGAGACCCAGTACTTC. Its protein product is CASIARETQYF.

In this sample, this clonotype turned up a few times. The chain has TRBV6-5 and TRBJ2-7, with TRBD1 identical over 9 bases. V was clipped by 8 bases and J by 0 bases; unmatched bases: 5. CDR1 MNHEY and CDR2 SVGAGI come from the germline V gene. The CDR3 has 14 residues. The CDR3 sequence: CASARDRDSYEQYF. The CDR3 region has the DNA TGTGCCAGCGCGAGGGACAGGGACTCCTACGAGCAGTACTTC.

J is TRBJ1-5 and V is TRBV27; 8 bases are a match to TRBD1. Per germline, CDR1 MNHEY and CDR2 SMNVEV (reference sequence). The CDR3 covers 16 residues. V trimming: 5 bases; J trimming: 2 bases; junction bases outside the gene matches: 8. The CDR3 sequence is CASSLRGLGGNQPQHF. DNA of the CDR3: TGTGCCAGCAGTCTCAGGGGGCTTGGGGGCAATCAGCCCCAGCATTTT.

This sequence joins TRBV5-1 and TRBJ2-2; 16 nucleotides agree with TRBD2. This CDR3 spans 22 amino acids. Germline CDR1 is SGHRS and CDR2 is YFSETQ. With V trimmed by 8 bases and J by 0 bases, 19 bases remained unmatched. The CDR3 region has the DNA TGCGCCAGTAGACCTCCGGGACTAGCGGGAGGGCCTATGGGGCCGAACACCGGGGAGCTGTTTTTT. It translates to CASRPPGLAGGPMGPNTGELFF.

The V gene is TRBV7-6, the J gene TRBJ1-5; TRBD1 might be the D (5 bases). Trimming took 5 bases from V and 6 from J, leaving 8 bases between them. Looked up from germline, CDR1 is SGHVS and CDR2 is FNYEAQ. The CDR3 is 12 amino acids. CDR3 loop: CASSGGGQPQHF. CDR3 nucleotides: TGTGCCAGCAGCGGGGGTGGTCAGCCCCAGCATTTT.

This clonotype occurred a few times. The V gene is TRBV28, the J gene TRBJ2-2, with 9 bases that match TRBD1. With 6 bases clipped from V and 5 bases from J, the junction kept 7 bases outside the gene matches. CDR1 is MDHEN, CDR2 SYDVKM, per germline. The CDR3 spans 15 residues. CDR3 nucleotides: TGTGCCAGCAGAGTAGACAGGGGGAAGACCGGGGAGCTGTTTTTT. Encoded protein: CASRVDRGKTGELFF.

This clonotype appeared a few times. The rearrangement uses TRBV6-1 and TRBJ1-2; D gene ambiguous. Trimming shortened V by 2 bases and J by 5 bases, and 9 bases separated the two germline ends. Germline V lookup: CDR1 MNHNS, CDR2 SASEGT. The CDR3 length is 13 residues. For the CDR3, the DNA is TGTGCCAGCAGTGAATCAGCCACGTATGGCTACACCTTC. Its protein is CASSESATYGYTF.